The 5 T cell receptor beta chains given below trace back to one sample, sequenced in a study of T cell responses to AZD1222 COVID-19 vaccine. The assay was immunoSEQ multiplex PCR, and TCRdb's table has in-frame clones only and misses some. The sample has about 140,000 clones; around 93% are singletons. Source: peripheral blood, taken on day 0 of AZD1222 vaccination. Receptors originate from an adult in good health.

The CDR3 loop reads CAISESFGSSYNEQFF. The CDR3 nucleotides are TGTGCCATCAGTGAGTCATTCGGGAGCTCCTACAATGAGCAGTTCTTC. The rearrangement uses TRBV10-3 and TRBJ2-1, with D possibly TRBD2 on 6 matching bases. V was shortened by 0 bases and J by 0 bases, with 9 bases between the two germline ends. Germline-derived CDR1 and CDR2 are ENHRY and SYGVKD. The CDR3 has 16 amino acids.

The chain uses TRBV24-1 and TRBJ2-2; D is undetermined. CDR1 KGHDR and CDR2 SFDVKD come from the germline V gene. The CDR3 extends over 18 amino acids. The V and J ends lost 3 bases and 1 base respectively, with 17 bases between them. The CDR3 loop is CATSDPRLSSGNTGELFF. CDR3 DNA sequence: TGTGCCACCAGTGATCCGAGACTCTCGTCGGGGAACACCGGGGAGCTGTTTTTT.

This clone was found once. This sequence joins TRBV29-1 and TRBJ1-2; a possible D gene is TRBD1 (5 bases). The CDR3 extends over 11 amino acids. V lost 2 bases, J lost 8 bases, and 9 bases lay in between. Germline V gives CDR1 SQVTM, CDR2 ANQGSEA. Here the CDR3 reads CSVERGWGYTF. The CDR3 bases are TGCAGCGTTGAAAGGGGTTGGGGCTACACCTTC.

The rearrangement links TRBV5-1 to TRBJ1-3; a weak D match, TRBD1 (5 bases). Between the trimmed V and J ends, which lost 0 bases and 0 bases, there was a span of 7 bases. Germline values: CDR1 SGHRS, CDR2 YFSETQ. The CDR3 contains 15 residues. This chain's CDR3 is CASSLEGTSGNTIYF. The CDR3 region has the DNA TGCGCCAGCAGCTTGGAAGGGACCTCTGGAAACACCATATATTTT.

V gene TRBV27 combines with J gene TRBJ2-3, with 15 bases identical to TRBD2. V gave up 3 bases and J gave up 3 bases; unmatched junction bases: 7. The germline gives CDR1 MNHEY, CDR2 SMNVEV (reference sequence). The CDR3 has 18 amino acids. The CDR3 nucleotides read TGTGCCAGCAGTTTGGGGACTAGCGGGGGGCTACCAACAGATACGCAGTATTTT. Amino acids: CASSLGTSGGLPTDTQYF.